Listed below are T cell receptor beta chains from one sample, sequenced in a study of blood T cell repertoires in COVID-19. Data came from immunoSEQ multiplex PCR; TCRdb stores just in-frame clones and leaves some out. The table lists 150,000 or so clones, 75% to 85% of them singletons. Sequences were obtained from peripheral blood. The origin of the receptors is an older woman with COVID-19, enrolled during active disease. Each CDR3 is given with its conserved first and last residue. The order of the fields is D gene, V gene, J gene, clone size, CDR3 DNA, CDR3 protein. The D gene is left open where the match is weak. Part of the rows lack a size; the others show once, few, many or a class for expanded clones.

d_call: -; v_call: TRBV29-1; j_call: TRBJ2-3; clone_size: -; cdr3_nt: TGCAGCGTTGACGGCGGCAGGGATACAGATACGCAGTATTTT; cdr3_aa: CSVDGGRDTDTQYF
d_call: -; v_call: TRBV5-8; j_call: TRBJ1-4; clone_size: -; cdr3_nt: TGTGCCAGCAGGCCGGGACAACTTAATGAAAAACTGTTTTTT; cdr3_aa: CASRPGQLNEKLFF
d_call: -; v_call: TRBV2; j_call: TRBJ2-1; clone_size: -; cdr3_nt: TGTGCCAGCAGTGAACTTTACAATGAGCAGTTCTTC; cdr3_aa: CASSELYNEQFF
d_call: TRBD1; v_call: TRBV3-1/TRBV3-2; j_call: TRBJ1-2; clone_size: -; cdr3_nt: TGTGCCAGCAGCCGCGCGACAGGGGAGGAAAATGGCTACACCTTC; cdr3_aa: CASSRATGEENGYTF
d_call: TRBD2; v_call: TRBV18; j_call: TRBJ2-3; clone_size: -; cdr3_nt: TGTGCCAGCTCTACGGGCTTTAGCGGGGTGGCAGATACGCAGTATTTT; cdr3_aa: CASSTGFSGVADTQYF
d_call: TRBD1; v_call: TRBV23-1; j_call: TRBJ2-3; clone_size: -; cdr3_nt: TGCGCCAGCAGTCAATCCTTGGACAGGCACACAGATACGCAGTATTTT; cdr3_aa: CASSQSLDRHTDTQYF
d_call: TRBD1; v_call: TRBV6-1; j_call: TRBJ1-5; clone_size: -; cdr3_nt: TGTGCCAGCAGTGAGTCGACAGGGGGCAGGTCCCAGCATTTT; cdr3_aa: CASSESTGGRSQHF
d_call: -; v_call: TRBV2; j_call: TRBJ1-2; clone_size: few; cdr3_nt: TGTGCCAGCAGTGTCCGACAGGCCAACTATGGCTACACCTTC; cdr3_aa: CASSVRQANYGYTF
d_call: -; v_call: TRBV6-5; j_call: TRBJ1-5; clone_size: -; cdr3_nt: TGTGCCAGCAGTTCCGAGACAGTCTCTAGCAATCAGCCCCAGCATTTT; cdr3_aa: CASSSETVSSNQPQHF
d_call: -; v_call: TRBV5-6; j_call: TRBJ1-1; clone_size: -; cdr3_nt: TGTGCCAGCAGCTTGGTCTCCACTGAAGCTTTCTTT; cdr3_aa: CASSLVSTEAFF
d_call: TRBD1; v_call: TRBV7-9; j_call: TRBJ1-5; clone_size: -; cdr3_nt: TGTGCCAGCAGCTCCGGGACAGGAAGCAATCAGCCCCAGCATTTT; cdr3_aa: CASSSGTGSNQPQHF
d_call: -; v_call: TRBV6-1; j_call: TRBJ1-5; clone_size: -; cdr3_nt: TGTGCCAGCAGTGATTACGGGAATCAGCCCCAGCATTTT; cdr3_aa: CASSDYGNQPQHF
d_call: -; v_call: TRBV27; j_call: TRBJ2-2; clone_size: once; cdr3_nt: TGTGCCAGCAGTTTTCGGACCGGGGAGCTGTTTTTT; cdr3_aa: CASSFRTGELFF
d_call: TRBD2; v_call: TRBV2; j_call: TRBJ2-1; clone_size: -; cdr3_nt: TGTGCCAGCAGTGCCTCTCTAGCGGGGTCGTACAATGAGCAGTTCTTC; cdr3_aa: CASSASLAGSYNEQFF
d_call: -; v_call: TRBV5-3; j_call: TRBJ1-1; clone_size: -; cdr3_nt: TGTGCCAGAAGCTTCCAGGGGAACACTGAAGCTTTCTTT; cdr3_aa: CARSFQGNTEAFF
d_call: -; v_call: TRBV2; j_call: TRBJ2-7; clone_size: -; cdr3_nt: TGTGCCAGCAGTGAATTACACACCATATACGAGCAGTACTTC; cdr3_aa: CASSELHTIYEQYF
d_call: -; v_call: TRBV4-3; j_call: TRBJ1-2; clone_size: once; cdr3_nt: TGCGCCAGCAGCCAAGTAGGACTTAATGGCTACACCTTC; cdr3_aa: CASSQVGLNGYTF
d_call: TRBD1; v_call: TRBV7-2; j_call: TRBJ1-2; clone_size: -; cdr3_nt: TGTGCCAGCAGCCCCCGGGACAGTCTGGGCTACACCTTC; cdr3_aa: CASSPRDSLGYTF
d_call: -; v_call: TRBV28; j_call: TRBJ2-7; clone_size: -; cdr3_nt: TGTGCCAGCAGTTTATCCCCCCTGCAGGGATCCCCCTACGAGCAGTACTTC; cdr3_aa: CASSLSPLQGSPYEQYF
d_call: TRBD2; v_call: TRBV5-1; j_call: TRBJ2-3; clone_size: -; cdr3_nt: TGCGCCAGCAGCCCCTTTGCGGGGGGCGGTGGAGATACGCAGTATTTT; cdr3_aa: CASSPFAGGGGDTQYF
d_call: TRBD1; v_call: TRBV5-1; j_call: TRBJ1-6; clone_size: -; cdr3_nt: TGCGCCAGCAGCGCAGGGACAGCCGATAATTCACCCCTCCACTTT; cdr3_aa: CASSAGTADNSPLHF
d_call: TRBD2; v_call: TRBV7-9; j_call: TRBJ2-1; clone_size: -; cdr3_nt: TGTGCCAGCAGCTCTGCTAGCGGGGGGTACAATGAGCAGTTCTTC; cdr3_aa: CASSSASGGYNEQFF
d_call: TRBD1; v_call: TRBV30; j_call: TRBJ1-2; clone_size: -; cdr3_nt: TGTGCCTGGGCTCTACAGGGGACTGGCTACACCTTC; cdr3_aa: CAWALQGTGYTF
d_call: -; v_call: TRBV5-6; j_call: TRBJ2-1; clone_size: medium-sized; cdr3_nt: TGTGCCAGCAGAAAAGTCGGTCTCAATGAGCAGTTCTTC; cdr3_aa: CASRKVGLNEQFF
d_call: -; v_call: TRBV5-4; j_call: TRBJ2-7; clone_size: few; cdr3_nt: TGTGCCAGCAGCATTAGCGGCTCCTACGAGCAGTACTTC; cdr3_aa: CASSISGSYEQYF
d_call: -; v_call: TRBV29-1; j_call: TRBJ2-1; clone_size: -; cdr3_nt: TGCAGCGTTGACCAGGGGTATGAGCAGTTCTTC; cdr3_aa: CSVDQGYEQFF
d_call: TRBD1; v_call: TRBV18; j_call: TRBJ1-2; clone_size: few; cdr3_nt: TGTGCCAGCTCACCGACGGGACAGGGCGACTATGGCTACACCTTC; cdr3_aa: CASSPTGQGDYGYTF
d_call: -; v_call: TRBV19; j_call: TRBJ2-7; clone_size: -; cdr3_nt: TGTGCCAGTATGCAAGGACTCTCTACGAATGGTTACGAGCAGTACTTC; cdr3_aa: CASMQGLSTNGYEQYF
d_call: TRBD1; v_call: TRBV27; j_call: TRBJ1-2; clone_size: -; cdr3_nt: TGTGCCAGCAGTTCGGGACAGCGTTACCCTGGCCTCTACACCTTC; cdr3_aa: CASSSGQRYPGLYTF
d_call: TRBD1; v_call: TRBV19; j_call: TRBJ1-2; clone_size: -; cdr3_nt: TGTGCCAGTAGTTCCGGGACAGGGAAGGGCTATGGCTACACCTTC; cdr3_aa: CASSSGTGKGYGYTF
d_call: TRBD2; v_call: TRBV19; j_call: TRBJ2-2; clone_size: -; cdr3_nt: TGTGCCAGTAGTATCAGCTCTAGCGGGAACACCGGGGAGCTGTTTTTT; cdr3_aa: CASSISSSGNTGELFF
d_call: TRBD1; v_call: TRBV19; j_call: TRBJ1-1; clone_size: -; cdr3_nt: TGTGCCGCTTACAGGACAGGGGGAAACACTGAAGCTTTCTTT; cdr3_aa: CAAYRTGGNTEAFF
d_call: TRBD2; v_call: TRBV4-3; j_call: TRBJ2-1; clone_size: -; cdr3_nt: TGCGCCAGCAGCCAATCCCCTAGCGGGGGACCCAATGAGCAGTTCTTC; cdr3_aa: CASSQSPSGGPNEQFF
d_call: -; v_call: TRBV6-5; j_call: TRBJ1-1; clone_size: few; cdr3_nt: TGTGCCAGCAGTCGGAACAGGGCTCGCGAAGCTTTCTTT; cdr3_aa: CASSRNRAREAFF
d_call: TRBD1; v_call: TRBV25-1; j_call: TRBJ1-1; clone_size: -; cdr3_nt: TGTGCCAGCAGTGAATTGACTGCCGGGACAGGGGCTGCTTTCTTT; cdr3_aa: CASSELTAGTGAAFF
d_call: -; v_call: TRBV7-9; j_call: TRBJ1-1; clone_size: -; cdr3_nt: TGTGCCAGCAGCTTAGACGGGAAGAGGGCTTTCTTT; cdr3_aa: CASSLDGKRAFF
d_call: TRBD1; v_call: TRBV10-3; j_call: TRBJ2-7; clone_size: many; cdr3_nt: TGTGCCATCAGTGGGGGACAGAGAAGCCACCACGAGCAGTACTTC; cdr3_aa: CAISGGQRSHHEQYF
d_call: -; v_call: TRBV7-3; j_call: TRBJ1-1; clone_size: -; cdr3_nt: TGTGCCAGCAGCTTTGGAGCGACTGAAGCTTTCTTT; cdr3_aa: CASSFGATEAFF
d_call: TRBD1; v_call: TRBV5-1; j_call: TRBJ2-5; clone_size: once; cdr3_nt: TGCGCCAGCAGCCCGGACGGGACAGGGAGGGAACAGACCCAGTACTTC; cdr3_aa: CASSPDGTGREQTQYF
d_call: TRBD1; v_call: TRBV5-8; j_call: TRBJ1-1; clone_size: -; cdr3_nt: TGTGCCAGCAGCTCCGGGACAGGGAAGAACACTGAAGCTTTCTTT; cdr3_aa: CASSSGTGKNTEAFF
d_call: TRBD1; v_call: TRBV19; j_call: TRBJ1-2; clone_size: -; cdr3_nt: TGTGCCAGTAGTCCCGGGACAGGGTTTGGTGGCTACACCTTC; cdr3_aa: CASSPGTGFGGYTF
d_call: TRBD1; v_call: TRBV5-1; j_call: TRBJ1-1; clone_size: -; cdr3_nt: TGCGCCAGCAGCGGGACAGGGGGCACTGAAGCTTTCTTT; cdr3_aa: CASSGTGGTEAFF
d_call: TRBD1; v_call: TRBV30; j_call: TRBJ1-2; clone_size: -; cdr3_nt: TGTGCCTGGAGTACGACCCAACAGGGGTTCTATGGCTACACCTTC; cdr3_aa: CAWSTTQQGFYGYTF
d_call: -; v_call: TRBV2; j_call: TRBJ2-7; clone_size: -; cdr3_nt: TGTGCCAGCAGAGCCCCGGGGAAGAGAAACGAGCAGTACTTC; cdr3_aa: CASRAPGKRNEQYF
d_call: -; v_call: TRBV30; j_call: TRBJ1-2; clone_size: -; cdr3_nt: TGTGCCTGCCGGTCCAGGGATAACTATGGCTACACCTTC; cdr3_aa: CACRSRDNYGYTF
d_call: TRBD2; v_call: TRBV10-2; j_call: TRBJ2-2; clone_size: -; cdr3_nt: TGCGCCAGCCGTTCCGAGGTAGCGGGGGGGCGTTGGACCGGGGAGCTGTTTTTT; cdr3_aa: CASRSEVAGGRWTGELFF